What follows are 3 T cell receptor beta chains derived from one specimen sequenced in a study of regulatory T cells in long-lasting Graves disease. As to time point: persistent/refractory GD, antithyroid drugs over 5 years with positive TRAb. RNA extracted from PBMCs served as the sequencing template. Both iRepertoire HTBI primers and Arm-PCR of CDR3 regions were used to build the TCR beta libraries. TCRdb re-derived calls from the multiplex PCR reads in MiXCR, one entry per CDR3 protein. The sample contains about 660,000 distinct CDR3 sequences, 25% to 35% of which appear only once. The sample was peripheral blood mononuclear cells (PBMCs), taken when the disease was refractory, from a patient treated with antithyroid drugs. The receptor source for this set is a female donor with Graves disease.

This clonotype was found a few times. The J gene is TRBJ1-1, the V gene TRBV6-1; 7 positions agree with TRBD1. Germline V gene lookup returns CDR1 MNHNS and CDR2 SASEGT. The CDR3 totals 14 residues. The V gene end was trimmed by 7 bases and the J gene end by 7 bases; junction bases not matched to a gene: 12. CDR3 sequence (DNA): TGTGCCAGCACCTCCGGGACAGAAAAAGTTGAAGCTTTCTTT. Amino acids: CASTSGTEKVEAFF.

This rearrangement joins TRBV19 to TRBJ1-2; D is perhaps TRBD1 (5 bases). The germline CDR1 and CDR2 sequences are LNHDA and SQIVND (reference sequence). The CDR3 spans 14 residues. V gave up 3 bases and J gave up 4 bases, with 12 bases separating them. The CDR3 loop reads CASSISGTVYGYTF. DNA of the CDR3: TGTGCCAGTAGTATTTCCGGGACGGTCTATGGCTACACCTTC.

At least ten counts were recorded for this clonotype. The V call is TRBV28, the J call TRBJ2-4, with D unresolved. Germline V gene lookup returns CDR1 MDHEN and CDR2 SYDVKM. The CDR3 sequence is 12 residues long. V gave up 8 bases and J gave up 1 base, with 6 bases separating them. CDR3 loop: CASQVAKNIQYF. In nucleotides, the CDR3 is TGTGCCAGCCAAGTGGCCAAAAACATTCAGTACTTC.